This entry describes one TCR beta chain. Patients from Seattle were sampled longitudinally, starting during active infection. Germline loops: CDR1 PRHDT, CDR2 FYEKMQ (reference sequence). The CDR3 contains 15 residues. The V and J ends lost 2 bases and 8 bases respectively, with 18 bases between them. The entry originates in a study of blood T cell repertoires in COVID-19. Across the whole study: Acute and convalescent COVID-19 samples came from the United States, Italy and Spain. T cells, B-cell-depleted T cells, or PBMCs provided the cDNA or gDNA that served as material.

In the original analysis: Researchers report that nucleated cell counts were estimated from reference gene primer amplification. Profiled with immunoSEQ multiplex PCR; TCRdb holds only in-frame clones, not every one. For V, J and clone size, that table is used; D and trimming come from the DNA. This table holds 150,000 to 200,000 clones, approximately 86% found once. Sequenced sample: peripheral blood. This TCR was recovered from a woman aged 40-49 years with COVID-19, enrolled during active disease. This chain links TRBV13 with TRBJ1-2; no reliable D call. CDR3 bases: TGTGCCAGCAGCTTATCCGGCAGGCTCTTCTGGGGCTACACCTTC. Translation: CASSLSGRLFWGYTF.